This TCR beta chain was captured in a study of blood T cells in healthy people across ages. The second PCR ran roughly 6 to 11 cycles with a sample-barcoded 5' primer and J-beta primers. Using its own MiXCR run on the 5' RACE reads, TCRdb lists one record per CDR3 protein. The sample includes approximately 2,000,000 distinct CDR3 sequences, 35% to 50% of them seen just once. The CDR3 length is 14 residues. The germline CDR1 and CDR2 sequences are MDHEN and SYDVKM. The V and J ends lost 8 bases and 5 bases respectively, with 19 bases between them. Individuals who donated were healthy Caucasians from Russia aged roughly 6 to 100.

The TCR comes from a human donor in good health. Sequences were obtained from blood. The chain combines TRBV28 with TRBJ2-7; TRBD1 is a possible D gene (5 bases). For the CDR3, the DNA is TGTGCCAGCCGGCCATGGGCAGGGTTGCACGAGCAGTACTTC. Translating it yields CASRPWAGLHEQYF.